These T cell receptor beta chains were read from a single sample in a study of cytomegalovirus exposure and HLA in healthy donors. TCRdb's table, derived via immunoSEQ multiplex PCR, lists solely in-frame clones and lacks some. The sample has more than 150,000 clones, 80% seen once. Sequencing was carried out using PBMCs. Receptor source: a girl between 10 and 17 years old in good health and CMV-seropositive. CDR3s include the opening cysteine and the closing phenylalanine or tryptophan.

V	J	CDR3
TRBV7-9	TRBJ2-3	CASSLVSGSTDTQYF
TRBV6-5	TRBJ1-1	CASTGDTEAFF
TRBV29-1	TRBJ1-1	CSVGLTGRGTEAFF
TRBV6-5	TRBJ1-5	CASSSYSNQPQHF
TRBV29-1	TRBJ2-3	CSVGYLAGLGDTQYF
TRBV7-8	TRBJ1-2	CASSPRDRGVRGYTF
TRBV7-2	TRBJ2-5	CASSLAGTGQETQYF
TRBV5-1	.	CASSLWDREGYEQYF
TRBV25-1	TRBJ2-7	CASSESPSYEQYF
TRBV4-3	TRBJ2-2	CASSQVLAGVTGELFF
TRBV30	TRBJ2-1	CAWSSGRGNEQFF
TRBV15	TRBJ2-2	CATRSGAGELFF
TRBV4-2	TRBJ2-1	CASSQETGFPYNEQFF
TRBV28	TRBJ2-5	CASGQGAGETQYF
TRBV7-2	TRBJ2-1	CASSLETSGPSYNEQFF
TRBV4-3	TRBJ2-7	CASSQEVAGLAGREQYF
TRBV20-1	TRBJ2-7	CSARSSYEQYF
TRBV27	TRBJ1-5	CASSFLSNQPQHF
TRBV7-3	TRBJ2-2	CASSLSPSLAGGRTGELFF
TRBV7-2	TRBJ1-5	CASSAGQGAYSNQPQHF
TRBV18	TRBJ1-2	CASSPEGAYGYTF
TRBV27	TRBJ2-3	CASSFTTWGTDTQYF
TRBV30	TRBJ2-5	CAWSRSRTSGYQETQYF
TRBV6-6	TRBJ1-5	CASSYSAGGNQPQHF
TRBV9	TRBJ2-3	CASSYSGRRTDTQYF
TRBV19	TRBJ2-1	CASSIDWREWGNEQFF
TRBV19	TRBJ2-1	CASSNRRYNEQFF
TRBV30	TRBJ1-5	CAWSQGQGAWDNQPQHF
TRBV7-2	TRBJ2-2	CASSLTFSNTGELFF
TRBV29-1	TRBJ2-1	CSVEATMGGRTVNEQFF
TRBV5-4	TRBJ2-1	CASSIMGLASNEQFF
TRBV4-1	TRBJ2-7	CASSLRGTGPYEQYF
TRBV27	TRBJ2-5	CASSLTGGEETQYF
TRBV5-1	TRBJ2-5	CASSWGASGQVETQYF
TRBV10-3	TRBJ2-7	CAIRGTGRDSEQYF
TRBV2	TRBJ2-2	CAAGGRGPGELFF
TRBV15	TRBJ1-4	CATSPRTATNEKLFF
TRBV29-1	TRBJ2-1	CSVDLRAGEQFF
TRBV2	TRBJ1-4	CASSRDGLNEKLFF
TRBV27	TRBJ2-3	CASSSTWGGTDTQYF
TRBV19	TRBJ1-5	CASSMGLRAQHF
TRBV14	TRBJ1-2	CASSQDARVGYTF